This T cell receptor beta chain originates from a study of response to subunit inactivated influenza vaccine. This CDR3 has 19 residues. The germline gives CDR1 MNHNS, CDR2 SASEGT. Trimming at V came to 6 bases and at J to 2 bases, leaving 21 bases not matched to a gene. A single record per CDR3 protein comes from TCRdb applying MiXCR to the RT-PCR reads. The sample has a few hundred thousand distinct CDR3 sequences, approximately 14% seen once. This clonotype was observed a handful of times. Sample: PBMCs from blood, taken roughly 12 days after vaccination. This TCR came from a middle-aged man who received an inactivated influenza vaccine. This chain joins TRBV6-1 and TRBJ1-2; 7 bases map to TRBD1. CDR3 sequence (DNA): TGTGCCAGCAGACTCCCCGGGAGGGGGCGCTTGAAGGGGAACTATGGCTACACCTTC. Translating it yields CASRLPGRGRLKGNYGYTF.